This entry lists 14 T cell receptor beta chains sequenced from one sample in a study of blood T cell repertoires in COVID-19. Libraries were prepared by immunoSEQ multiplex PCR; TCRdb keeps only in-frame clonotypes and omits some of them. The sample has about 300,000 clones, about four fifths seen once. The sequenced sample was peripheral blood. The receptors here all came from a human donor with COVID-19, enrolled during active disease. The donor label of this sample is uncertain.

This chain uses TRBV28 with TRBJ1-2; D gene unclear. V was cut by 5 bases and J by 3 bases, with 19 bases left in between. This CDR3 spans 16 amino acids. Germline V gene lookup returns CDR1 MDHEN and CDR2 SYDVKM. CDR3 sequence: CASSVLSGSSDYGYTF. In DNA form, the CDR3 reads TGTGCCAGCAGTGTGTTATCGGGGTCATCAGACTATGGCTACACCTTC.

The genes are TRBV2 and TRBJ2-3; D may be TRBD1 (5 bases). V was clipped by 4 bases and J by 0 bases, with 8 bases between them. CDR1 is SNHLY, CDR2 FYNNEI, per germline. The CDR3 extends over 14 amino acids. CDR3 loop: CASSGWGSTDTQYF. DNA for the CDR3: TGTGCCAGCAGTGGCTGGGGCAGCACAGATACGCAGTATTTT.

The chain recombines TRBV4-2 with TRBJ2-6, with D tentatively TRBD2 (5 bases). The CDR3 length is 17 residues. Germline V gene data show CDR1 as LGHNA and CDR2 as YNFKEQ. V shed 4 bases and J shed 1 base, with 14 bases lying between them. The CDR3 here is CASSRTGERSGANVLTF. As DNA, the CDR3 is TGTGCCAGCAGCCGAACCGGGGAGCGGTCTGGGGCCAACGTCCTGACTTTC.

The table lists this clone with a count of one. CDR3 nucleotides: TGTGCCAGCAGTGAACCTAGCGACGGAGGAAACACCATATATTTT. Protein sequence: CASSEPSDGGNTIYF. V is TRBV2 and J is TRBJ1-3; D remains ambiguous. The CDR3 covers 15 residues. CDR1 is SNHLY, CDR2 FYNNEI, per germline. Between the trimmed V and J ends, which lost 2 bases and 4 bases, there was a span of 12 bases.

This chain joins TRBV9 and TRBJ2-3; 11 bases align to TRBD2. V lost 3 bases, J lost 4 bases, and 7 bases stayed unmatched. Germline CDR1 and CDR2: SGDLS and YYNGEE. The CDR3 has 16 amino acids. The CDR3 DNA reads TGTGCCAGCAGCGGCCTAGCGGGAGGAGTCGCAGATACGCAGTATTTT. It translates to CASSGLAGGVADTQYF.

This chain connects TRBV19 to TRBJ1-1; the D is unclear. The length of the CDR3 is 10 residues. Trimming stripped 7 bases from V and 11 bases from J, with 11 bases between. Germline assignment: CDR1 LNHDA and CDR2 SQIVND (reference sequence). CDR3 sequence (DNA): TGTGCCAGTACCCCTTTCGAGGCTTTCTTT. Protein: CASTPFEAFF. Combining the CDR3 with reference TRBV19 and TRBJ1-1 gives the whole variable domain DGGITQSPKYLFRKEGQNVTLSCEQNLNHDAMYWYRQDPGQGLRLIYYSQIVNDFQKGDIAEGYSVSREKKESFPLTVTSAQKNPTAFYLCASTPFEAFFGQGTRLTVV.

The V and J genes are TRBV27 and TRBJ2-2, with TRBD1 as a possible D gene (5 bases). The germline CDR1 and CDR2 sequences are MNHEY and SMNVEV (reference sequence). The CDR3 is made up of 19 amino acids. Trimming took 2 bases from V and 1 from J, leaving 20 bases between them. CDR3 DNA: TGTGCCAGCAGTTTAGCAGGGATTCGTGGCCCGATGAACACCGGGGAGCTGTTTTTT. This gives the protein CASSLAGIRGPMNTGELFF.

The sample holds a few counts of this clone. The genes are TRBV5-5 and TRBJ1-2; 9 nucleotides align to TRBD1. This CDR3 spans 15 amino acids. Germline trimming cut 4 bases from V and 3 bases from J; bases unmatched to any gene: 7. Germline V CDR1 and CDR2: SGHKS, YYEKEE (reference sequence). The CDR3 is CASSSRDREHYGYTF. CDR3 nucleotide sequence: TGTGCCAGCAGCAGCAGGGACAGGGAGCACTATGGCTACACCTTC. The variable domain in full, with the rest retrieved from reference TRBV5-5 and TRBJ1-2, is DAGVTQSPTHLIKTRGQQVTLRCSPISGHKSVSWYQQVLGQGPQFIFQYYEKEERGRGNFPDRFSARQFPNYSSELNVNALLLGDSALYLCASSSRDREHYGYTFGSGTRLTVV.

The chain joins TRBV2 to TRBJ1-2; a possible D gene is TRBD1 (6 bases). The germline gives CDR1 SNHLY, CDR2 FYNNEI. Trimming shortened V by 7 bases and J by 8 bases, and 17 bases separated the two germline ends. This CDR3 contains 13 residues. CDR3 sequence reads: CASNQGPALGYTF. In DNA form, the CDR3 reads TGTGCCAGCAACCAGGGGCCTGCTTTGGGCTACACCTTC.

The rearrangement links TRBV11-3 to TRBJ2-1; the D is unclear. The length of the CDR3 is 13 residues. In germline, CDR1 is SGHNT, CDR2 YENEEA. V dropped 2 bases and J dropped 14 bases, with 16 bases sitting between them. The chain's CDR3 is CASSLTASTPKFF. The CDR3 region has the DNA TGTGCCAGCAGCTTAACCGCCTCCACACCAAAGTTCTTC.

The V and J genes are TRBV19 and TRBJ2-4; TRBD2 is a possible D gene (5 bases). CDR3 length equals 14 residues. V was pared by 3 bases and J by 8 bases, with 14 bases between. The V gene's germline CDR1 is LNHDA and CDR2 SQIVND (reference sequence). CDR3 sequence reads: CASSMLQRRDIQYF. In nucleotides, the CDR3 is TGTGCCAGTAGTATGCTACAACGGCGGGACATTCAGTACTTC.

This chain uses TRBV7-2 with TRBJ1-1; D not certain. The germline CDR1 and CDR2 sequences are SGHTA and FQGNSA. V shed 6 bases and J shed 5 bases, with 10 bases lying between them. This CDR3 is built from 12 residues. The CDR3 here is CASSLTWTEAFF. DNA for the CDR3: TGTGCCAGCAGTCTGACTTGGACTGAAGCTTTCTTT.

This sequence joins TRBV27 and TRBJ2-7; unclear D gene. The CDR3 runs 13 residues. The germline V and J ends were trimmed by 5 bases and 0 bases, with 8 bases remaining between them. Germline CDR1 and CDR2: MNHEY and SMNVEV (reference sequence). CDR3 bases: TGTGCCAGCAGTGAATGGGCCTCCTACGAGCAGTACTTC. Translating it yields CASSEWASYEQYF.

This chain uses TRBV6-2 or TRBV6-3 with TRBJ1-2, with 7 bases that match TRBD1. V was clipped by 5 bases and J by 3 bases; unmatched bases: 3. Germline-derived CDR1 and CDR2 are MNHEY and SVGEGT. This CDR3 region has 13 residues. Here the CDR3 reads CASSDRVDYGYTF. CDR3 nucleotides: TGTGCCAGCAGTGACAGGGTTGACTATGGCTACACCTTC.